These T cell receptor beta chains were read from a single sample in a study of blood T cell repertoires in COVID-19. Sequenced by immunoSEQ multiplex PCR; TCRdb stores in-frame clones only, minus some. Of about 79,000 clones listed, roughly 90% are singletons. Specimen: peripheral blood. The source of these receptors is a man aged 45 to 65 with active COVID-19. CDR3s include the opening cysteine and the closing phenylalanine or tryptophan. The D gene is left open where the match is weak. Expanded clones get a size class; other rows say once, few or many, or leave the size out.

V gene: TRBV19; clone size: NA; J gene: TRBJ2-1; CDR3 length: 11; D gene: NA; CDR3 protein: CASGDLNEQFF; CDR3 DNA: TGTGCCAGCGGTGACTTAAATGAGCAGTTCTTC
V gene: TRBV18; clone size: NA; J gene: TRBJ2-3; CDR3 length: 15; D gene: TRBD2; CDR3 protein: CASSVSGGSTDTQYF; CDR3 DNA: TGTGCCAGCTCAGTGAGCGGGGGGTCGACAGATACGCAGTATTTT
V gene: TRBV18; clone size: NA; J gene: TRBJ1-1; CDR3 length: 14; D gene: NA; CDR3 protein: CASTSRDGNTEAFF; CDR3 DNA: TGTGCCAGCACGTCACGGGATGGGAACACTGAAGCTTTCTTT
V gene: TRBV6-5; clone size: once; J gene: TRBJ2-1; CDR3 length: 15; D gene: TRBD2; CDR3 protein: CASSSQAGGFHEQFF; CDR3 DNA: TGTGCCAGCAGTTCCCAAGCGGGGGGATTTCATGAGCAGTTCTTC
V gene: TRBV7-8; clone size: NA; J gene: TRBJ1-2; CDR3 length: 14; D gene: TRBD1; CDR3 protein: CASSPRTGPLGYTF; CDR3 DNA: TGTGCCAGCAGCCCCCGGACAGGCCCCCTGGGCTACACCTTC
V gene: TRBV30; clone size: NA; J gene: TRBJ1-6; CDR3 length: 11; D gene: NA; CDR3 protein: CAWSGGSALHF; CDR3 DNA: TGTGCCTGGAGCGGGGGTTCGGCCCTCCACTTT
V gene: TRBV10-3; clone size: NA; J gene: TRBJ1-4; CDR3 length: 13; D gene: NA; CDR3 protein: CAISGQVEEKLFF; CDR3 DNA: TGTGCCATCAGTGGACAGGTAGAAGAAAAACTGTTTTTT
V gene: TRBV2; clone size: NA; J gene: TRBJ2-7; CDR3 length: 15; D gene: TRBD2; CDR3 protein: CASSDRLAGGYEQYF; CDR3 DNA: TGTGCCAGCAGTGACCGGCTAGCGGGTGGGTACGAGCAGTACTTC
V gene: TRBV13; clone size: NA; J gene: TRBJ1-6; CDR3 length: 15; D gene: TRBD1; CDR3 protein: CASSLEGAENSPLHF; CDR3 DNA: TGTGCCAGCAGCTTAGAGGGGGCCGAAAATTCACCCCTCCACTTT
V gene: TRBV10-2; clone size: NA; J gene: TRBJ2-3; CDR3 length: 14; D gene: NA; CDR3 protein: CASMVAFGTDTQYF; CDR3 DNA: TGCGCCAGCATGGTGGCTTTCGGCACAGATACGCAGTATTTT
V gene: TRBV24-1; clone size: NA; J gene: TRBJ2-1; CDR3 length: 16; D gene: TRBD2; CDR3 protein: CATSDQTSGSFNEQFF; CDR3 DNA: TGTGCCACCAGTGATCAGACTAGCGGGAGCTTCAATGAGCAGTTCTTC
V gene: TRBV5-4; clone size: NA; J gene: TRBJ2-7; CDR3 length: 16; D gene: TRBD2; CDR3 protein: CASSVAGGPGTYEQYF; CDR3 DNA: TGTGCCAGCAGTGTAGCGGGGGGGCCGGGAACCTACGAGCAGTACTTC
V gene: TRBV20-1; clone size: NA; J gene: TRBJ1-3; CDR3 length: 14; D gene: NA; CDR3 protein: CSASPGPTGNTIYF; CDR3 DNA: TGCAGTGCTAGTCCGGGTCCAACTGGAAACACCATATATTTT
V gene: TRBV6-6; clone size: NA; J gene: TRBJ2-7; CDR3 length: 13; D gene: TRBD2; CDR3 protein: CATSPGLADEQYF; CDR3 DNA: TGTGCCACCTCCCCGGGACTAGCGGACGAGCAGTACTTC
V gene: TRBV28; clone size: once; J gene: TRBJ2-2; CDR3 length: 14; D gene: NA; CDR3 protein: CAARSGVSTGELFF; CDR3 DNA: TGTGCCGCCCGGTCGGGTGTGAGCACCGGGGAGCTGTTTTTT
V gene: TRBV19; clone size: few; J gene: TRBJ1-5; CDR3 length: 12; D gene: TRBD1; CDR3 protein: CARTGSNQPQHF; CDR3 DNA: TGTGCCAGGACAGGGAGCAATCAGCCCCAGCATTTT
V gene: TRBV19; clone size: NA; J gene: TRBJ1-1; CDR3 length: 13; D gene: TRBD1; CDR3 protein: CASSMDRDTEAFF; CDR3 DNA: TGTGCCAGTAGTATGGACAGGGACACTGAAGCTTTCTTT
V gene: TRBV9; clone size: once; J gene: TRBJ2-2; CDR3 length: 15; D gene: NA; CDR3 protein: CASSVVTGIAGELFF; CDR3 DNA: TGTGCCAGCAGCGTCGTCACGGGGATAGCCGGGGAGCTGTTTTTT
V gene: TRBV28; clone size: NA; J gene: TRBJ2-7; CDR3 length: 19; D gene: TRBD1; CDR3 protein: CASSLWARTLTGAPYEQYF; CDR3 DNA: TGTGCCAGCAGTTTATGGGCCCGAACCCTGACAGGGGCTCCCTACGAGCAGTACTTC
V gene: TRBV6-5; clone size: NA; J gene: TRBJ2-2; CDR3 length: 12; D gene: NA; CDR3 protein: CASSYSRGELFF; CDR3 DNA: TGTGCCAGCAGTTACTCGCGCGGGGAGCTGTTTTTT
V gene: TRBV5-4; clone size: NA; J gene: TRBJ2-1; CDR3 length: 15; D gene: TRBD2; CDR3 protein: CASSLGASGSNEQFF; CDR3 DNA: TGTGCCAGCAGCTTGGGGGCTAGCGGGAGTAATGAGCAGTTCTTC
V gene: TRBV5-1; clone size: NA; J gene: TRBJ2-3; CDR3 length: 14; D gene: NA; CDR3 protein: CASSPGLLADTQYF; CDR3 DNA: TGCGCCAGCAGCCCTGGACTGCTCGCAGATACGCAGTATTTT
V gene: TRBV18; clone size: NA; J gene: TRBJ1-5; CDR3 length: 15; D gene: TRBD1; CDR3 protein: CASSPPGQGSQPQHF; CDR3 DNA: TGTGCCAGCTCACCACCGGGACAGGGTAGCCAGCCCCAGCATTTT
V gene: TRBV6-5; clone size: once; J gene: TRBJ1-2; CDR3 length: 13; D gene: NA; CDR3 protein: CASRDTGHYGYTF; CDR3 DNA: TGTGCCAGCAGAGATACAGGGCACTATGGCTACACCTTC
V gene: TRBV4-2; clone size: NA; J gene: TRBJ1-1; CDR3 length: 15; D gene: NA; CDR3 protein: CASSRQTGTNTEAFF; CDR3 DNA: TGTGCCAGCAGCCGTCAAACAGGGACGAACACTGAAGCTTTCTTT
V gene: TRBV7-2; clone size: NA; J gene: TRBJ2-5; CDR3 length: 14; D gene: TRBD1; CDR3 protein: CASSRGQGGETQYF; CDR3 DNA: TGTGCCAGCAGCCGTGGACAGGGTGGGGAGACCCAGTACTTC
V gene: TRBV21-1; clone size: NA; J gene: TRBJ1-1; CDR3 length: 15; D gene: NA; CDR3 protein: CASTEGETGGTEAFF; CDR3 DNA: TGTGCCAGCACCGAGGGGGAGACAGGGGGCACTGAAGCTTTCTTT
V gene: TRBV6-1; clone size: NA; J gene: TRBJ1-2; CDR3 length: 14; D gene: TRBD1; CDR3 protein: CASSEAQTGYGYTF; CDR3 DNA: TGTGCCAGCAGTGAAGCGCAGACAGGGTATGGCTACACCTTC
V gene: TRBV28; clone size: NA; J gene: TRBJ2-3; CDR3 length: 13; D gene: NA; CDR3 protein: CASVGGGADTQYF; CDR3 DNA: TGTGCCAGCGTGGGGGGAGGCGCAGATACGCAGTATTTT
V gene: TRBV28; clone size: once; J gene: TRBJ1-4; CDR3 length: 13; D gene: NA; CDR3 protein: CASSGGAEEKLFF; CDR3 DNA: TGTGCCAGCAGCGGTGGGGCGGAGGAAAAACTGTTTTTT
V gene: TRBV5-5; clone size: NA; J gene: TRBJ2-7; CDR3 length: 12; D gene: NA; CDR3 protein: CASSLVEGEQYF; CDR3 DNA: TGTGCCAGCAGCTTAGTCGAGGGCGAGCAGTACTTC
V gene: TRBV6-2/TRBV6-3; clone size: once; J gene: TRBJ2-7; CDR3 length: 14; D gene: TRBD2; CDR3 protein: CASSLAGAFYEQYF; CDR3 DNA: TGTGCCAGCAGCTTAGCGGGGGCCTTTTACGAGCAGTACTTC
V gene: TRBV9; clone size: NA; J gene: TRBJ1-1; CDR3 length: 14; D gene: NA; CDR3 protein: CASSVGQTNTEAFF; CDR3 DNA: TGTGCCAGCAGCGTAGGACAGACGAACACTGAAGCTTTCTTT
V gene: TRBV18; clone size: NA; J gene: TRBJ2-2; CDR3 length: 17; D gene: TRBD2; CDR3 protein: CASSPGIERGSTGELFF; CDR3 DNA: TGTGCCAGCTCACCAGGAATAGAGCGGGGATCGACCGGGGAGCTGTTTTTT
V gene: TRBV11-2; clone size: NA; J gene: TRBJ2-2; CDR3 length: 14; D gene: NA; CDR3 protein: CASSPGTFTGELFF; CDR3 DNA: TGTGCCAGCAGCCCCGGGACATTCACCGGGGAGCTGTTTTTT
V gene: TRBV10-1; clone size: NA; J gene: TRBJ2-1; CDR3 length: 16; D gene: TRBD2; CDR3 protein: CASSESILAPFYEQFF; CDR3 DNA: TGCGCCAGCAGTGAGTCAATACTAGCGCCCTTCTATGAGCAGTTCTTC
V gene: TRBV9; clone size: NA; J gene: TRBJ1-4; CDR3 length: 13; D gene: NA; CDR3 protein: CASSATGNEKLFF; CDR3 DNA: TGTGCCAGCAGCGCTACAGGGAATGAAAAACTGTTTTTT
V gene: TRBV15; clone size: few; J gene: TRBJ2-7; CDR3 length: 12; D gene: NA; CDR3 protein: CATSGQFYEQYF; CDR3 DNA: TGTGCCACCAGCGGGCAGTTCTACGAGCAGTACTTC
V gene: TRBV18; clone size: NA; J gene: TRBJ1-6; CDR3 length: 15; D gene: NA; CDR3 protein: CASSPSEGGNSPLHF; CDR3 DNA: TGTGCCAGCTCACCTAGCGAGGGGGGGAATTCACCCCTCCACTTT
V gene: TRBV10-3; clone size: NA; J gene: TRBJ1-3; CDR3 length: 16; D gene: TRBD1; CDR3 protein: CAISTTGGNSGNTIYF; CDR3 DNA: TGTGCCATCAGCACGACAGGGGGCAACTCTGGAAACACCATATATTTT
V gene: TRBV7-2; clone size: NA; J gene: TRBJ2-7; CDR3 length: 11; D gene: NA; CDR3 protein: CASRLHYEQYF; CDR3 DNA: TGTGCCAGCAGACTGCACTACGAGCAGTACTTC
V gene: TRBV5-1; clone size: NA; J gene: TRBJ1-6; CDR3 length: 15; D gene: TRBD1; CDR3 protein: CASSLQTGNNSPLHF; CDR3 DNA: TGCGCCAGCAGCTTACAGACAGGGAACAATTCACCCCTCCACTTT
V gene: TRBV28; clone size: NA; J gene: TRBJ2-6; CDR3 length: 15; D gene: TRBD1; CDR3 protein: CASSSGGSGANVLTF; CDR3 DNA: TGTGCCAGCAGTTCAGGGGGCTCTGGGGCCAACGTCCTGACTTTC
V gene: TRBV12-3/TRBV12-4; clone size: few; J gene: TRBJ1-3; CDR3 length: 13; D gene: NA; CDR3 protein: CASSSGQGNTIYF; CDR3 DNA: TGTGCCAGCAGTTCCGGACAGGGAAACACCATATATTTT
V gene: TRBV6-4; clone size: few; J gene: TRBJ2-7; CDR3 length: 15; D gene: TRBD2; CDR3 protein: CASIRGSGTIYEQYF; CDR3 DNA: TGTGCCAGCATTAGGGGCTCCGGGACTATCTACGAGCAGTACTTC
V gene: TRBV6-1; clone size: once; J gene: TRBJ1-4; CDR3 length: 19; D gene: NA; CDR3 protein: CASSEWWGDSRTTNEKLFF; CDR3 DNA: TGTGCCAGCAGTGAATGGTGGGGAGACTCCCGAACAACTAATGAAAAACTGTTTTTT
V gene: TRBV6-7; clone size: NA; J gene: TRBJ2-3; CDR3 length: 14; D gene: NA; CDR3 protein: CASSQTLSTDTQYF; CDR3 DNA: TGTGCCAGCAGCCAGACTCTTAGCACAGATACGCAGTATTTT
V gene: TRBV6-1; clone size: NA; J gene: TRBJ2-7; CDR3 length: 16; D gene: NA; CDR3 protein: CASSEASVRGGYEQYF; CDR3 DNA: TGTGCCAGCAGTGAAGCTTCCGTGAGGGGGGGCTACGAGCAGTACTTC